The 8 T cell receptor beta chains listed next were all sequenced from one sample in a study of T cells after yellow fever vaccination. Via MiXCR, TCRdb re-called the 5' RACE reads, giving one row per CDR3 protein. The sample holds tens of thousands of distinct CDR3 sequences, over 7.5% seen once. The sequences come from CD8+ T cells sorted from PBMCs, collected on the day of the yellow fever booster vaccination. The receptors derive from a young man who received the YFV17D yellow fever vaccine.

Many counts were recorded for this clonotype. The CDR3 is CASADASTDTQYF. DNA for the CDR3: TGTGCCAGCGCAGACGCGAGCACAGATACGCAGTATTTT. The genes are TRBV18 and TRBJ2-3; the D is unclear. V was trimmed by 8 bases and J by 0 bases, leaving 9 bases between them. The germline gives CDR1 KGHSH, CDR2 LQKENI. There are 13 residues in the CDR3. Using reference TRBV18 and TRBJ2-3 for the parts outside the CDR3, the full variable domain is NAGVMQNPRHLVRRRGQEARLRCSPMKGHSHVYWYRQLPEEGLKFMVYLQKENIIDESGMPKERFSAEFPKEGPSILRIQQVVRGDSAAYFCASADASTDTQYFGPGTRLTVL.

This clonotype has just a few counts. The chain joins TRBV3-1 to TRBJ2-5; 10 positions match TRBD2. The germline CDR1 and CDR2 sequences are LGHDT and YNNKEL (reference sequence). This CDR3 is 17 amino acids long. Unmatched junction bases numbered 13, after V lost 4 bases and J lost 5 bases. The CDR3 here is CASSPTGLAAHGETQYF. DNA for the CDR3: TGTGCCAGCAGCCCCACCGGACTAGCGGCACACGGCGAGACCCAGTACTTC.

This clonotype was counted only a few times. At one end the junction does not follow the germline gene, possibly because of a read error. The V and J genes are TRBV6-5 and TRBJ2-1; TRBD1 aligns across 7 bases. The CDR3 length is 15 residues. Looked up from germline, CDR1 is MNHEY and CDR2 is SVGAGI. The CDR3 DNA reads as TGTGCCAGCAGCTACTCCGGACAGGCGCGGAATGAGCAGTTCTTC. Translation: CASSYSGQARNEQFF.

Ten or more counts support this clonotype. The J gene is TRBJ2-5, the V gene TRBV19; D ambiguous. Germline V gene sequence: CDR1 LNHDA, CDR2 SQIVND (reference sequence). Trimming stripped 4 bases from V and 4 bases from J, with 19 bases between. This CDR3 is 16 amino acids long. The CDR3: CASSTLGLGSRETQYF. CDR3 DNA: TGTGCCAGTAGTACTCTCGGCCTCGGATCGAGAGAGACCCAGTACTTC.

This chain joins TRBV5-1 and TRBJ2-5; possible D gene TRBD2, 5 bases. CDR1 SGHRS and CDR2 YFSETQ come from the germline V gene. The CDR3 is made up of 15 amino acids. V lost 0 bases to trimming and J lost 1 base, with 10 bases between them. The DNA of the CDR3 is TGCGCCAGCAGCTTGGGAGCGGTGATCCAAGAGACCCAGTACTTC. Its protein is CASSLGAVIQETQYF.

The gene calls are TRBV6-5 and TRBJ1-6; D gene ambiguous. The CDR3 sequence is 16 residues long. V dropped 0 bases and J dropped 5 bases, with 11 bases sitting between them. Germline assignment: CDR1 MNHEY and CDR2 SVGAGI. This CDR3 reads CASSYSAAQNNSPLHF. CDR3 coding DNA: TGTGCCAGCAGTTACTCGGCAGCTCAAAATAATTCACCCCTCCACTTT.

The V gene is TRBV10-3, the J gene TRBJ2-2; 8 bases agree with TRBD1. J was trimmed by 2 bases and V by 11 bases; bases with no gene match: 4. The CDR3 has 13 amino acids. Germline assignment: CDR1 ENHRY and CDR2 SYGVKD. The CDR3 coding sequence is TGTGCCTCCGGGACAGGAAACACCGGGGAGCTGTTTTTT. Residues: CASGTGNTGELFF.

V usage is TRBV6-5 and J usage is TRBJ2-5; D gene ambiguous. From germline, CDR1 is MNHEY and CDR2 SVGAGI. V shed 4 bases and J shed 5 bases, with 14 bases lying between them. The CDR3 is 14 residues long. For the CDR3, the DNA is TGTGCCAGCAGTTTCGGACCGGGTTCGGAGACCCAGTACTTC. Translation: CASSFGPGSETQYF.